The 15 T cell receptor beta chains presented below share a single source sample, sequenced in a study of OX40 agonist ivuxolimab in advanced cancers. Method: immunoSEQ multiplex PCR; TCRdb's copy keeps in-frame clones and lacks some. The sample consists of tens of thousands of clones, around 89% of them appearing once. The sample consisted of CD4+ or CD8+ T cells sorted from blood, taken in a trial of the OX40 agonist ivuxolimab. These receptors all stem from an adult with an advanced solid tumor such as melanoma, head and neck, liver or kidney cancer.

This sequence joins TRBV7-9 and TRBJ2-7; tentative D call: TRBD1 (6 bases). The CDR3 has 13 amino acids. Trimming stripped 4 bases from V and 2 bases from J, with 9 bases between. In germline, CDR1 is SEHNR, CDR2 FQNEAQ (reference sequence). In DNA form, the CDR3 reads TGTGCCAGCAGCTCCGGACAGACCTACGAGCAGTACTTC. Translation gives CASSSGQTYEQYF.

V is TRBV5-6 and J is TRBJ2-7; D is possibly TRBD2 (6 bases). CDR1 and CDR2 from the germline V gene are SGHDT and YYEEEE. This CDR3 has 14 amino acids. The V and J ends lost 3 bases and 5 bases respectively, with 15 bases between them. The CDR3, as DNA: TGTGCCAGCAGCTCCGGGAGTAAATGGCACGAGCAGTACTTC. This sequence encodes CASSSGSKWHEQYF.

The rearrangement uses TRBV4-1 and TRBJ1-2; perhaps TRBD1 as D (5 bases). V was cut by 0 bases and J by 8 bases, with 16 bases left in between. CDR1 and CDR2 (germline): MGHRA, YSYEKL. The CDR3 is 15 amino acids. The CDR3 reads CASSQEQTGTLGYTF. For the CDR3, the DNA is TGCGCCAGCAGCCAAGAACAAACCGGGACGCTCGGCTACACCTTC.

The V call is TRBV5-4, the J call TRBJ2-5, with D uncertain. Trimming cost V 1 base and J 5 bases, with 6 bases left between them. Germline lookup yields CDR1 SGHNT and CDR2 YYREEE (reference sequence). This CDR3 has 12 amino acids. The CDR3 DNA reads TGTGCCAGCAGCTTGTGGATGGAGACCCAGTACTTC. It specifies CASSLWMETQYF.

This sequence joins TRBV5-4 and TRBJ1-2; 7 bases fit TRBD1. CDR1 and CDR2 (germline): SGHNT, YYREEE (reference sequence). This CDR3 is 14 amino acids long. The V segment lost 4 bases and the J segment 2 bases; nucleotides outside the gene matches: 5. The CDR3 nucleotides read TGTGCCAGCAGCCCCTACAGGGGAAACTATGGCTACACCTTC. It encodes CASSPYRGNYGYTF.

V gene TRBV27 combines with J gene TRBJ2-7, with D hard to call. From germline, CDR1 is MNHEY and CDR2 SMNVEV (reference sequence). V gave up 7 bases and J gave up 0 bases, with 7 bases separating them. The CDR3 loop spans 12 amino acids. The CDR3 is CASKGLSYEQYF. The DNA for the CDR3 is TGTGCCAGCAAGGGCCTCTCCTACGAGCAGTACTTC.

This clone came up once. As DNA, the CDR3 is TGTGCCAGCAGCTTGGGGGGGCACGAGCAGTACTTC. Protein product: CASSLGGHEQYF. The J gene is TRBJ2-7, the V gene TRBV5-6, with D possibly matching TRBD1 (6 bases). Germline CDR1 and CDR2: SGHDT and YYEEEE. CDR3 length: 12 residues. The V and J ends lost 0 bases and 5 bases respectively, with 6 bases between them.

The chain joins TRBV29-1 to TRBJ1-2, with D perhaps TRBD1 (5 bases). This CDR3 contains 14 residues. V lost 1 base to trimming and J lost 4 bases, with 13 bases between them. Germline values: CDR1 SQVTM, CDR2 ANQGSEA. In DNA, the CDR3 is TGCAGCGTTGAAGGGGGACCCTTATCCTATGGCTACACCTTC. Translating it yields CSVEGGPLSYGYTF. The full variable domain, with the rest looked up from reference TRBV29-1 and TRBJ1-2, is SAVISQKPSRDICQRGTSLTIQCQVDSQVTMMFWYRQQPGQSLTLIATANQGSEATYESGFVIDKFPISRPNLTFSTLTVSNMSPEDSSIYLCSVEGGPLSYGYTFGSGTRLTVV.

Here the CDR3 reads CASSQERYQGYTGELFF. CDR3 DNA sequence: TGCGCCAGCAGCCAAGAAAGGTACCAGGGCTACACCGGGGAGCTGTTTTTT. The chain links TRBV4-3 to TRBJ2-2; a possible D gene is TRBD1 (5 bases). Per germline, CDR1 LGHNA and CDR2 YSLEER. CDR3 length: 17 amino acids. V lost 0 bases, J lost 3 bases, and 14 bases lay in between.

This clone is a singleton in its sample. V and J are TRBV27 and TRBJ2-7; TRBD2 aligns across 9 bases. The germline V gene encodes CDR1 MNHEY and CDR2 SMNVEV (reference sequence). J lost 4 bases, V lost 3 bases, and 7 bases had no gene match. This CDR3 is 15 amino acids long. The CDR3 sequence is CASSFAGTSFYEQYF. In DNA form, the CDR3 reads TGTGCCAGCAGTTTTGCCGGGACTAGCTTTTACGAGCAGTACTTC.

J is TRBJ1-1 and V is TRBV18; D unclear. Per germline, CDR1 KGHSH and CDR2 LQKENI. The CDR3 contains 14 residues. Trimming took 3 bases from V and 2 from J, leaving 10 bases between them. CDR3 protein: CASSPRDLNTEAFF. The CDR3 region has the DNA TGTGCCAGCTCACCGAGAGATCTAAACACTGAAGCTTTCTTT. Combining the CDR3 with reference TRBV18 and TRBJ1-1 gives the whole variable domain NAGVMQNPRHLVRRRGQEARLRCSPMKGHSHVYWYRQLPEEGLKFMVYLQKENIIDESGMPKERFSAEFPKEGPSILRIQQVVRGDSAAYFCASSPRDLNTEAFFGQGTRLTVV.

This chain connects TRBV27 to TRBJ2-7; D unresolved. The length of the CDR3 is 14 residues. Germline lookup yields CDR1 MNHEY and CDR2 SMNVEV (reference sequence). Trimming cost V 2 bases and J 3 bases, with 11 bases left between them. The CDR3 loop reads CASSLSRVRYEQYF. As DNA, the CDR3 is TGTGCCAGCAGTTTAAGCCGGGTTCGCTACGAGCAGTACTTC.

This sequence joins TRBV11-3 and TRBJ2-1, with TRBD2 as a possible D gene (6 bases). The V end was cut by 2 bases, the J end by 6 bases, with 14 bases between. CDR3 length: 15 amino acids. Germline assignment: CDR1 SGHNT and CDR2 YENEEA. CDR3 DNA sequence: TGTGCCAGCAGCTTAAAGGCGGGGCCGCTCAATGAGCAGTTCTTC. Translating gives CASSLKAGPLNEQFF.

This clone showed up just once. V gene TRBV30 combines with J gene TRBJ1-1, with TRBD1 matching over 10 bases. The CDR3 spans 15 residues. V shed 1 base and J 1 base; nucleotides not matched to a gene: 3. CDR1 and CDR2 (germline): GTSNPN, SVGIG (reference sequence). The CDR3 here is CAWSGQGAANTEAFF. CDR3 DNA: TGTGCCTGGAGTGGACAGGGGGCAGCGAACACTGAAGCTTTCTTT. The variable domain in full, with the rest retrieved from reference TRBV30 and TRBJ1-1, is SQTIHQWPATLVQPVGSPLSLECTVEGTSNPNLYWYRQAAGRGLQLLFYSVGIGQISSEVPQNLSASRPQDRQFILSSKKLLLSDSGFYLCAWSGQGAANTEAFFGQGTRLTVV.

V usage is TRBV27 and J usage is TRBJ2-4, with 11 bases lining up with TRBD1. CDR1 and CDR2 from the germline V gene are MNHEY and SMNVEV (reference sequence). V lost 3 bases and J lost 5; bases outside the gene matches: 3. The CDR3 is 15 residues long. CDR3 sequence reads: CASSFWTGGENIQYF. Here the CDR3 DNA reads TGTGCCAGCAGTTTTTGGACAGGGGGCGAAAACATTCAGTACTTC.